The 18 T cell receptor beta chains below come from one sample, sequenced in a study of cytomegalovirus exposure and HLA in healthy donors. In the PCR, 60 Vbeta and 13 Jbeta primers were used. Profiling relied on immunoSEQ multiplex PCR, and the TCRdb table lists in-frame clones only, not all of them. This sample has 100,000 to 150,000 clones; roughly 10% occur once, and the top ten carry roughly 4.2%. Material: PBMCs. The receptor set was obtained from a woman between 18 and 29 years old in good health and CMV-seropositive.

This chain joins TRBV29-1 and TRBJ2-1; TRBD2 matches at 15 bases. With V trimmed by 7 bases and J by 7 bases, 11 bases remained unmatched. CDR3 length: 16 amino acids. Germline lookup yields CDR1 SQVTM and CDR2 ANQGSEA. CDR3 sequence: CSADGLAGGNKNEQFF. Written as DNA, the CDR3 is TGCAGCGCAGATGGACTAGCGGGAGGGAATAAAAATGAGCAGTTCTTC.

This clone has only a few counts. The chain recombines TRBV19 with TRBJ1-4; 7 bases match TRBD1. V shed 2 bases, J shed 8 bases, and the junction held 5 bases outside the gene matches. Germline lookup yields CDR1 LNHDA and CDR2 SQIVND (reference sequence). This CDR3 has 14 residues. Here the CDR3 DNA reads TGTGCCAGTAGTATACAGGGGGTAGGAGAAAAACTGTTTTTT. It encodes CASSIQGVGEKLFF.

This clone has more than one count but fewer than ten. The chain combines TRBV6-5 with TRBJ2-7, with 11 bases aligning to TRBD1. The CDR3 is 14 residues long. J was trimmed by 3 bases and V by 5 bases; bases with no gene match: 3. The germline gives CDR1 MNHEY, CDR2 SVGAGI. The CDR3 region is CASSEGTGGYEQYF. The DNA for the CDR3 is TGTGCCAGCAGTGAAGGGACAGGGGGCTACGAGCAGTACTTC.

V gene TRBV9 combines with J gene TRBJ2-1; 7 bases are a match to TRBD2. Unmatched junction bases numbered 4, after V lost 0 bases and J lost 7 bases. This CDR3 contains 14 residues. CDR1 and CDR2 (germline): SGDLS, YYNGEE. Here the CDR3 reads CASSVEVGRNEQFF. In nucleotides, the CDR3 is TGTGCCAGCAGCGTAGAGGTCGGGAGGAATGAGCAGTTCTTC.

This chain connects TRBV15 to TRBJ1-2; 8 bases match TRBD1. The CDR3 consists of 16 residues. Germline CDR1 LNHNV, CDR2 YYDKDF (reference sequence). The junction had 8 bases not matched to a gene; V was cut back by 0 bases and J by 5 bases. CDR3 protein: CATSRDYQGARYGYTF. The CDR3 DNA is TGTGCCACCAGCAGAGACTATCAGGGGGCGCGGTATGGCTACACCTTC.

V and J are TRBV5-1 and TRBJ2-5; 8 bases are shared with TRBD1. Gene TRBJ2-7 matches the end of the DNA better, so the J call may be wrong. The CDR3 is made up of 14 amino acids. CDR1 is SGHRS, CDR2 YFSETQ, per germline. For the CDR3, the DNA is TGCGCCAGCAGCTTGGCCAGGGGGCAGTACGAGCAGTACTTC. Protein: CASSLARGQYEQYF.

This clone has only a few counts. The V call is TRBV5-6, the J call TRBJ2-2, with TRBD2 matching over 11 bases. This CDR3 is 16 amino acids long. Germline V gene sequence: CDR1 SGHDT, CDR2 YYEEEE. Trimming at V came to 4 bases and at J to 5 bases, leaving 7 bases not matched to a gene. The CDR3 DNA follows: TGTGCCAGCAGCGACGCTAGCGGGAGGCCGACCGGGGAGCTGTTTTTT. Translating gives CASSDASGRPTGELFF.

This clone was detected only a few times. The V gene is TRBV6-5, the J gene TRBJ2-7; D may be TRBD2 (6 bases). Germline CDR1 is MNHEY and CDR2 is SVGAGI. Between the trimmed V and J ends, which lost 0 bases and 7 bases, there was a span of 13 bases. The CDR3 loop spans 14 amino acids. CDR3 in amino acids: CASSYSVPSEEQYF. As DNA, the CDR3 is TGTGCCAGCAGTTACTCGGTCCCTAGCGAAGAGCAGTACTTC.

This clone was counted only a few times. This chain links TRBV18 with TRBJ1-1; 10 positions agree with TRBD1. Germline V lookup: CDR1 KGHSH, CDR2 LQKENI. Trimming removed 3 bases from V and 5 bases from J; junction bases left unmatched: 3. The CDR3 has 14 amino acids. This CDR3 reads CASSPRGQGTEAFF. The CDR3 bases are TGTGCCAGCTCACCCAGGGGACAGGGGACTGAAGCTTTCTTT.

This clone occurred a few times. The V gene is TRBV27, the J gene TRBJ1-3; tentatively, D is TRBD1 (5 bases). Trimming shortened V by 2 bases and J by 2 bases, and 10 bases separated the two germline ends. This CDR3 has 15 amino acids. Germline V lookup: CDR1 MNHEY, CDR2 SMNVEV (reference sequence). DNA for the CDR3: TGTGCCAGCAGTTTAAGGGGTATGACTGGAAACACCATATATTTT. Translation: CASSLRGMTGNTIYF.

The chain recombines TRBV29-1 with TRBJ2-1, with 7 positions matching TRBD2. With V trimmed by 6 bases and J by 8 bases, 10 bases remained unmatched. The CDR3 extends over 13 amino acids. Per germline, CDR1 SQVTM and CDR2 ANQGSEA. DNA for the CDR3: TGCAGCGTCCGGACTAGAGGGAGGTATGAGCAGTTCTTC. Translated, it gives CSVRTRGRYEQFF.

This clone occurred a few times. The chain recombines TRBV25-1 with TRBJ1-4; 7 nucleotides agree with TRBD1. The ends lost 4 bases at V and 7 bases at J; junction bases unmatched: 12. Germline V gene lookup returns CDR1 MGHDK and CDR2 SYGVNS. This CDR3 is built from 16 residues. CDR3 coding DNA: TGTGCCAGCAGTGGATCCAACAGGGGATTAGGTGAAAAACTGTTTTTT. It specifies CASSGSNRGLGEKLFF.

This clone was picked up one time. This chain connects TRBV4-1 to TRBJ2-7; possibly TRBD2 for D (5 bases). Germline assignment: CDR1 MGHRA and CDR2 YSYEKL. V was cut by 2 bases and J by 4 bases, with 12 bases left in between. CDR3 length equals 14 residues. CDR3 nucleotide sequence: TGCGCCAGCAGCCAACTGGGGAGTTTGTACGAGCAGTACGTC. Translated, it gives CASSQLGSLYEQYV.

A note on this clone: Because the CDR3's place on the DNA is in doubt, the DNA is left out and the CDR3 is given as listed by TCRdb. This chain connects TRBV6-1 to TRBJ2-3; TRBD2 is the table's D call, not checked against the DNA. Germline CDR1 is MNHNS and CDR2 is SASEGT. The CDR3 has 12 residues if both end residues are counted. The CDR3 region is CASSGGLHLQYF.

This clone has just a few counts. The chain combines TRBV11-2 with TRBJ1-4, with unresolved D. Trimming cost V 0 bases and J 17 bases, with 13 bases left between them. The CDR3 contains 12 residues. Germline assignment: CDR1 SGHAT and CDR2 FQNNGV. CDR3 protein: CASSLDRSRIFF. In nucleotides, the CDR3 is TGTGCCAGCAGCTTAGATCGGTCCCGCATCTTTTTT.

This chain links TRBV6-6 with TRBJ1-1; D is unresolved. This CDR3 has 12 residues. Trimming took off 2 bases at V and 11 bases at J, with 12 bases between the two ends. Germline-derived CDR1 and CDR2 are MNHNY and SVGAGI (reference sequence). The CDR3 sequence is CASSYEGWVAFF. The CDR3, as DNA: TGTGCCAGCAGTTACGAGGGTTGGGTGGCTTTCTTT.

V gene TRBV2 combines with J gene TRBJ2-7; D not resolved. V dropped 7 bases and J dropped 0 bases, with 7 bases sitting between them. The CDR3 sequence is 12 residues long. In germline, CDR1 is SNHLY, CDR2 FYNNEI. In nucleotides, the CDR3 is TGTGCCAGCATGGGCGTCTCCTACGAGCAGTACTTC. Residues: CASMGVSYEQYF.

The gene calls are TRBV4-2 and TRBJ1-1; D is uncertain. This CDR3 has 15 amino acids. Germline V gene lookup returns CDR1 LGHNA and CDR2 YNFKEQ. Trimming removed 0 bases at V and 3 bases at J, with 11 bases between. CDR3 sequence: CASSQDLTRDTEAFF. The CDR3 DNA reads as TGTGCCAGCAGCCAAGATCTGACGAGGGACACTGAAGCTTTCTTT.